These 23 T cell receptor beta chains were all obtained from the same sample, sequenced in a study of OX40 agonist ivuxolimab in advanced cancers. TCRdb keeps only in-frame clones here, not all; method: immunoSEQ multiplex PCR. The repertoire holds some 70,000 clones, with roughly 90% as singletons. The sequenced sample was CD4+ or CD8+ T cells sorted from blood, obtained in a trial of the OX40 agonist ivuxolimab. The receptors come from an adult with an advanced solid tumor such as melanoma, head and neck, liver or kidney cancer.

The genes are TRBV5-5 and TRBJ2-7; D is undetermined. Germline CDR1 reads SGHKS; CDR2 reads YYEKEE (reference sequence). With 1 base removed from V and 3 bases from J, the gap between germline ends came to 2 bases. CDR3 length: 11 residues. CDR3 DNA sequence: TGTGCCAGCAGCTTGCACTACGAGCAGTACTTC. Residues: CASSLHYEQYF.

Here the CDR3 reads CAISDGTGGTDTQYF. CDR3 DNA sequence: TGTGCCATCAGTGATGGGACAGGGGGTACAGATACGCAGTATTTT. The V gene is TRBV10-3, the J gene TRBJ2-3; TRBD1 agrees at 11 bases. Germline V lookup: CDR1 ENHRY, CDR2 SYGVKD. The CDR3 contains 15 residues. After removal of 3 bases from V and 3 bases from J, the junction contained 2 bases not matched to a gene.

J is TRBJ2-2 and V is TRBV2, with D perhaps given as TRBD1 or TRBD2 (6 bases each). CDR3 length: 16 amino acids. V lost 3 bases and J lost 5, with 16 bases in between. Germline V gene data show CDR1 as SNHLY and CDR2 as FYNNEI. The CDR3 coding sequence is TGTGCCAGCAGTGACAGTAGAGGGGGGAAAACCGGGGAGCTGTTTTTT. Translating gives CASSDSRGGKTGELFF. The full variable domain, its missing parts supplied by reference TRBV2 and TRBJ2-2, is EPEVTQTPSHQVTQMGQEVILRCVPISNHLYFYWYRQILGQKVEFLVSFYNNEISEKSEIFDDQFSVERPDGSNFTLKIRSTKLEDSAMYFCASSDSRGGKTGELFFGEGSRLTVL.

The rearrangement uses TRBV13 and TRBJ1-1; D uncertain. Per the germline V gene, CDR1 is PRHDT and CDR2 is FYEKMQ (reference sequence). Trimming shortened V by 5 bases and J by 4 bases, and 8 bases separated the two germline ends. This CDR3 has 12 amino acids. The CDR3 region has the DNA TGTGCCAGCAGCCTACGTGGCACTGAAGCTTTCTTT. Translated: CASSLRGTEAFF.

The chain carries TRBV19 and TRBJ2-1, with 8 bases aligning to TRBD2. J lost 14 bases, V lost 5 bases, and 11 bases had no gene match. The germline V gene has CDR1 LNHDA and CDR2 SQIVND (reference sequence). The CDR3 is 13 residues long. The CDR3 is CASSDSGDGFEFF. Written as DNA, the CDR3 is TGTGCCAGTAGTGATAGCGGGGATGGCTTCGAGTTCTTC.

The chain recombines TRBV30 with TRBJ2-5; 9 bases map to TRBD1. From germline, CDR1 is GTSNPN and CDR2 SVGIG (reference sequence). V was pared by 4 bases and J by 4 bases, with 7 bases of the junction left unmatched. This CDR3 has 14 amino acids. The CDR3 spells CAWTPQGARETQYF. Here the CDR3 DNA reads TGTGCCTGGACCCCACAGGGGGCAAGAGAGACCCAGTACTTC. The full variable domain, with the rest looked up from reference TRBV30 and TRBJ2-5, is SQTIHQWPATLVQPVGSPLSLECTVEGTSNPNLYWYRQAAGRGLQLLFYSVGIGQISSEVPQNLSASRPQDRQFILSSKKLLLSDSGFYLCAWTPQGARETQYFGPGTRLLVL.

This clone was seen more than once but under ten times. The chain links TRBV9 to TRBJ1-1, with TRBD1 identical over 7 bases. Germline-derived CDR1 and CDR2 are SGDLS and YYNGEE. V shed 7 bases and J 0 bases; nucleotides not matched to a gene: 12. This CDR3 contains 16 residues. The CDR3 DNA follows: TGTGCCAGCCTCCCGGGACAGCTTACTATGAACACTGAAGCTTTCTTT. As protein: CASLPGQLTMNTEAFF.

This chain's CDR3 is CASTGGVGGYTF. In DNA form, the CDR3 reads TGTGCCAGCACGGGGGGGGTCGGCGGCTACACCTTC. This chain joins TRBV6-5 and TRBJ1-2; the D gene is possibly TRBD1 (5 bases). The CDR3 is made up of 12 amino acids. Germline V lookup: CDR1 MNHEY, CDR2 SVGAGI. V was shortened by 7 bases and J by 8 bases, with 14 bases between the two germline ends.

The chain employs TRBV6-6 and TRBJ1-1, with a tentative D call TRBD1 (5 bases). The CDR3 is 14 amino acids. The germline V gene encodes CDR1 MNHNY and CDR2 SVGAGI (reference sequence). Trimming removed 0 bases from V and 6 bases from J, with 11 bases in between. CDR3 region: CASSYSTAKSEAFF. The CDR3 nucleotides are TGTGCCAGCAGTTACTCGACAGCGAAATCTGAAGCTTTCTTT.

The rearrangement joins TRBV6-5 to TRBJ1-6; D remains ambiguous. Trimming removed 6 bases from V and 9 bases from J, with 15 bases in between. Germline loops: CDR1 MNHEY, CDR2 SVGAGI. The CDR3 spans 14 residues. The CDR3 DNA sequence: TGTGCCAGCAGCTCCCGGCGCCAGGCTTCACCCCTCCACTTT. As protein: CASSSRRQASPLHF.

The gene calls are TRBV28 and TRBJ1-6; D might be TRBD1 (6 bases). The CDR3 loop spans 18 amino acids. Trimming pared 3 bases from V and 1 base from J, leaving 16 bases between. Germline lookup yields CDR1 MDHEN and CDR2 SYDVKM. The CDR3 spells CASSLPGAGISYNSPLHF. The CDR3 region has the DNA TGTGCCAGCAGTTTGCCGGGGGCTGGGATTTCCTATAATTCACCCCTCCACTTT.

The rearrangement links TRBV2 to TRBJ1-2; 9 positions agree with TRBD1. Germline CDR1 is SNHLY and CDR2 is FYNNEI. The CDR3 has 13 amino acids. Unmatched junction bases numbered 3, after V lost 4 bases and J lost 6 bases. The CDR3 nucleotides read TGTGCCAGCAGTGTGACAGGGGGACATGGCTACACCTTC. Protein product: CASSVTGGHGYTF.

This clone appeared a single time. The chain's CDR3 is CASTMTGVNTEAFF. In DNA form, the CDR3 reads TGTGCCAGCACGATGACAGGGGTAAACACTGAAGCTTTCTTT. The rearrangement links TRBV2 to TRBJ1-1; TRBD1 matches 8 bases. Germline-derived CDR1 and CDR2 are SNHLY and FYNNEI. The CDR3 totals 14 residues. The ends lost 7 bases at V and 2 bases at J; junction bases unmatched: 6.

The CDR3 sequence is CASSEGQGGSNQPQHF. CDR3 bases: TGTGCCAGCAGCGAGGGACAGGGAGGGAGCAATCAGCCCCAGCATTTT. This chain connects TRBV4-2 to TRBJ1-5, with 9 bases aligning to TRBD1. This CDR3 is 16 amino acids long. Germline CDR1 and CDR2: LGHNA and YNFKEQ. J was trimmed by 1 base and V by 5 bases; bases with no gene match: 6.

This chain links TRBV29-1 with TRBJ2-7; 12 nucleotides align to TRBD1. The CDR3 is 16 amino acids. Trimming cost V 1 base and J 7 bases; bases outside gene matches: 11. Germline CDR1 SQVTM, CDR2 ANQGSEA. The CDR3: CSVEGSGQGALGEQYF. DNA of the CDR3: TGCAGCGTTGAAGGCTCGGGACAGGGGGCTCTTGGTGAGCAGTACTTC.

Turning to this clone: Within the sample, other DNA sequences also encode this same CDR3. The rearrangement joins TRBV28 to TRBJ2-3; perhaps TRBD1 as D (5 bases). Trimming took 4 bases from V and 3 from J, leaving 11 bases between them. This CDR3 has 14 amino acids. The germline CDR1 and CDR2 sequences are MDHEN and SYDVKM. CDR3 DNA sequence: TGTGCCAGCAGTTCAGGGCAGGGAACAGATACGCAGTATTTT. Protein product: CASSSGQGTDTQYF.

DNA for the CDR3: TGTGCCAGCAGCGTAGTAGTCGGGGGGACGGGAGATACGCAGTATTTT. Its translation is CASSVVVGGTGDTQYF. The rearrangement joins TRBV9 to TRBJ2-3; 7 bases fit TRBD2. Trimming removed 0 bases from V and 5 bases from J; junction bases left unmatched: 9. CDR3 length: 16 amino acids. Germline V gene sequence: CDR1 SGDLS, CDR2 YYNGEE.

The rearrangement joins TRBV27 to TRBJ2-7; D unresolved. The CDR3 runs to 11 residues. Between the trimmed V and J ends, which lost 5 bases and 6 bases, there was a span of 8 bases. The germline V gene has CDR1 MNHEY and CDR2 SMNVEV (reference sequence). The CDR3 coding sequence is TGTGCCAGCAGTCGAGGTCCCGAGCAGTACTTC. It encodes CASSRGPEQYF.

The rearrangement links TRBV15 to TRBJ1-4; D ambiguous. The CDR3 covers 13 residues. Per germline, CDR1 LNHNV and CDR2 YYDKDF (reference sequence). V shed 1 base and J shed 9 bases, with 9 bases lying between them. The CDR3 sequence: CATSRALTQKLFF. CDR3 DNA: TGTGCCACCAGCAGAGCACTCACCCAAAAACTGTTTTTT.

The genes are TRBV5-4 and TRBJ2-3, with TRBD1 matching 8 bases. V shed 5 bases and J 4 bases; nucleotides not matched to a gene: 6. CDR3 length: 14 amino acids. From germline, CDR1 is SGHNT and CDR2 YYREEE (reference sequence). CDR3 region: CASRGQVAADTQYF. In DNA form, the CDR3 reads TGTGCCAGCAGGGGACAGGTGGCAGCAGATACGCAGTATTTT.

This chain's CDR3 is CASSYRGPAYEQYF. In nucleotides, the CDR3 is TGTGCCAGCAGTTACAGGGGGCCCGCCTACGAGCAGTACTTC. V is TRBV6-5 and J is TRBJ2-7; 7 positions agree with TRBD1. The length of the CDR3 is 14 residues. CDR1 MNHEY and CDR2 SVGAGI come from the germline V gene. V trimming: 2 bases; J trimming: 2 bases; junction bases outside the gene matches: 3.

This clone was observed once. The V gene is TRBV6-1, the J gene TRBJ1-2, with no clear D. V lost 7 bases and J lost 1, with 10 bases in between. The germline gives CDR1 MNHNS, CDR2 SASEGT. This CDR3 is 13 amino acids long. For the CDR3, the DNA is TGTGCCAGCACGATGAGCGGTAACTATGGCTACACCTTC. Amino acid sequence: CASTMSGNYGYTF.

The gene calls are TRBV2 and TRBJ2-6; 12 nucleotides match TRBD1. Germline-derived CDR1 and CDR2 are SNHLY and FYNNEI. The trim removed 4 bases at V and 4 bases at J, leaving 11 bases unmatched. CDR3 size: 19 residues. The CDR3 loop is CASSGVWDRGHEGANVLTF. CDR3 nucleotide sequence: TGTGCCAGCAGTGGGGTGTGGGACAGGGGGCATGAAGGGGCCAACGTCCTGACTTTC.